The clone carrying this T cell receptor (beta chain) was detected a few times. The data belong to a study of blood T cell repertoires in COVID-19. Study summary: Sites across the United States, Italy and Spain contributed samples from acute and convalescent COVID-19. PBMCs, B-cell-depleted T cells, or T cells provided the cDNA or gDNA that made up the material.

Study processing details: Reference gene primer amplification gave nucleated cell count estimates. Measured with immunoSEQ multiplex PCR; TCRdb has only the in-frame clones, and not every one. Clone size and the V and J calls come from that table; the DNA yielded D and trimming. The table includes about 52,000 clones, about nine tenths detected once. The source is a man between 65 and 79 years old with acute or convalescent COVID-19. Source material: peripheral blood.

The CDR3 coding sequence is TGTGCCAGCAGGAGGGATTATAGCAATCAGCCCCAGCATTTT. Translating it yields CASRRDYSNQPQHF. This rearrangement joins TRBV6-5 to TRBJ1-5; D not resolved. The CDR3 is made up of 14 amino acids. V dropped 6 bases and J dropped 0 bases, with 9 bases sitting between them. The germline V gene encodes CDR1 MNHEY and CDR2 SVGAGI.